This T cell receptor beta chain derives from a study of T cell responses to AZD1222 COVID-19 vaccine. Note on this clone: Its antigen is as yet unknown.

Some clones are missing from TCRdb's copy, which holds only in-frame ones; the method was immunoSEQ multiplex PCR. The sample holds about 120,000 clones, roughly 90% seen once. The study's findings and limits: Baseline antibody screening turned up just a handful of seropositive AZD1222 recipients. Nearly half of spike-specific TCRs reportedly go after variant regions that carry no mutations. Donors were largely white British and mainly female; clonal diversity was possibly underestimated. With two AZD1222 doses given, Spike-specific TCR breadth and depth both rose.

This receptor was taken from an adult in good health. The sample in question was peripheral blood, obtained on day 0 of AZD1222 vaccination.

CDR3 residues: CASSPRERIEQFF. The DNA for the CDR3 is TGTGCCAGCAGTCCTAGGGAGCGGATTGAGCAGTTCTTC. This rearrangement joins TRBV5-5 to TRBJ2-1; D perhaps matches TRBD2 (5 bases). Germline V gene data show CDR1 as SGHKS and CDR2 as YYEKEE (reference sequence). The V and J ends lost 5 bases and 9 bases respectively, with 15 bases between them. The CDR3 totals 13 residues.